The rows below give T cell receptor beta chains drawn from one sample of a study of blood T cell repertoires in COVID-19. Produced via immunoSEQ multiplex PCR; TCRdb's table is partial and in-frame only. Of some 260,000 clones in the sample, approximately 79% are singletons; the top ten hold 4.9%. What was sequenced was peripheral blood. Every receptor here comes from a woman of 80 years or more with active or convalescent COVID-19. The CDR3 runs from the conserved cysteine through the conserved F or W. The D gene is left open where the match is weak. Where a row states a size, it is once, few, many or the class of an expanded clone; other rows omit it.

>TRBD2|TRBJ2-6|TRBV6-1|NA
CASSEKWGGVGANVLTF
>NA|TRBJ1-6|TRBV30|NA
CAWSVGSSYNSPLHF
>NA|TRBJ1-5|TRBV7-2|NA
CASSSGQPNSNQPQHF
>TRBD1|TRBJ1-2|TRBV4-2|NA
CASSQDTGRGYYGYTF
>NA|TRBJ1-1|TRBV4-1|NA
CASSLTLNTEAFF
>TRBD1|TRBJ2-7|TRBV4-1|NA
CASSKQGGYDYEQYF
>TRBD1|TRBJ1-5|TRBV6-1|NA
CASSEARGTGLNQPQHF
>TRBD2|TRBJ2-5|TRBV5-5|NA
CASSLGTSGRARETQYF
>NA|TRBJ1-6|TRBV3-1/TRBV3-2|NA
CASSQDVRPGDSPLHF
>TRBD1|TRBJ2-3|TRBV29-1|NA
CSVATGTGGTDTQYF
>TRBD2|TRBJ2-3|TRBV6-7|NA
CASSNKSLTFPGLVTDTQYF
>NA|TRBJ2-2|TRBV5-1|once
CASSPTTYTGELFF
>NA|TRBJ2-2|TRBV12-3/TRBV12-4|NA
CASRASPGELFF
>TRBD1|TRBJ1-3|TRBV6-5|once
CASADRAGNTIYF
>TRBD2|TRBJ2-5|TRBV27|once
CASRNSGGYETQYF
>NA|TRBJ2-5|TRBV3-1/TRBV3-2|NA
CASSQESRGSQYF
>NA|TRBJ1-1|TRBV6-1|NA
CASSEIRGAGRTEAFF
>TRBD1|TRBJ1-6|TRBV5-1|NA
CASSLATPGQRNSPLHF
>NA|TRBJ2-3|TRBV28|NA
CASTVAVKDTQYF
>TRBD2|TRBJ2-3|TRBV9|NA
CASGAGLAGGTDTQYF
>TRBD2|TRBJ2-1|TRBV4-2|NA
CASSQDLASGSSHEQFF
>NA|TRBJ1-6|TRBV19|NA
CASSIVDSYNSPLHF
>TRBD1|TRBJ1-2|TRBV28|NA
CASSWTGDGYTF
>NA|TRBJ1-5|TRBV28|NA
CASSLGRGNQPQHF
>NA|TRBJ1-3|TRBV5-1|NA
CASSINPTASVSGNTIYF
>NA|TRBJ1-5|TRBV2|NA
CASRQDSNQPQHF
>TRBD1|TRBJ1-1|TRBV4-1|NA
CASRTGTRNTEAFF
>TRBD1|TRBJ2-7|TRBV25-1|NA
CATSTGGTYEQYF
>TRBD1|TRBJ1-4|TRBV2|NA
CASSGQGFEKLFF
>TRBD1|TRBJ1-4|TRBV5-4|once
CASSRTGDDNEKLFF
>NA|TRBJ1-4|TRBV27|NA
CASSLQTTALRLFF
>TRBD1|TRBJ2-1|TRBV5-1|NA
CASNPEGGISNEQFF
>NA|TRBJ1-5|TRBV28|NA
CASSLPGGASNQPQHF
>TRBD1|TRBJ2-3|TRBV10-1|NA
CASSRWTGGPDTQYF
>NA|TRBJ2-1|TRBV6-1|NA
CASSEESGAYNEQFF
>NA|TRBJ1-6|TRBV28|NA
CASSFPRSPLHF
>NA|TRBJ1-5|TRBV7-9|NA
CASSGGTEKNQPQHF
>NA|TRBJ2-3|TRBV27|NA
CASSLDFYTDTQYF
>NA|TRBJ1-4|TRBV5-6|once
CASSHDTATNEKLFF
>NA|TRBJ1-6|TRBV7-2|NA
CASSLGGGRASSLHF